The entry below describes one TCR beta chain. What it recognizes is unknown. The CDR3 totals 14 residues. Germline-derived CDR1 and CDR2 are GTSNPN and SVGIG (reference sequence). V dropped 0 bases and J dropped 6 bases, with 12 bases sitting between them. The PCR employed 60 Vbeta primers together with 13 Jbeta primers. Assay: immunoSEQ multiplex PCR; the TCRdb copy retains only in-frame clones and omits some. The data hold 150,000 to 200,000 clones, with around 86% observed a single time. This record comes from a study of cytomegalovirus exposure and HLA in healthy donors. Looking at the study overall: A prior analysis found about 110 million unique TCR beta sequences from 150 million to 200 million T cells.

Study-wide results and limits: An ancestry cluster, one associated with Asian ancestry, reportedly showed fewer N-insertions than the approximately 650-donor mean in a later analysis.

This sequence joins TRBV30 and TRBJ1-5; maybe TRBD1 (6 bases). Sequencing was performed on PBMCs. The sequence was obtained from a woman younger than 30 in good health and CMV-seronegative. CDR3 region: CAWSVPGGGQPQHF. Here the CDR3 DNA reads TGTGCCTGGAGTGTACCGGGGGGCGGTCAGCCCCAGCATTTT.